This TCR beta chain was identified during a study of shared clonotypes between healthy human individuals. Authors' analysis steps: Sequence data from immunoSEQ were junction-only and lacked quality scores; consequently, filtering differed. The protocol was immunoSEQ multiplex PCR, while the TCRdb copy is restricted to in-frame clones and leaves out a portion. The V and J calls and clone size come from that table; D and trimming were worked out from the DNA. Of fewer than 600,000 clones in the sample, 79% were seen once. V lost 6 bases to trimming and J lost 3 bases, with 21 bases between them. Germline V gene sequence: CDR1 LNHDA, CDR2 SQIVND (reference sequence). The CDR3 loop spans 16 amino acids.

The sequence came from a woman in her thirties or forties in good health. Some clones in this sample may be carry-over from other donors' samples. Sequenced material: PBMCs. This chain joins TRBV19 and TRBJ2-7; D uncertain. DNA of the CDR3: TGTGCCAGTAGGGCTACCGGGCCCATTCAGAACTACGAGCAGTACTTC. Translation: CASRATGPIQNYEQYF.